Below are 24 T cell receptor beta chains sequenced from a single sample in a study of T-cell reconstitution after alpha-beta-depleted transplantation in children. Unique molecular identifiers were used in preparing the TCRbeta library. TCRdb ran MiXCR on the PCR reads and lists one entry per CDR3 protein. The sample lists 65,000 to 75,000 distinct CDR3 sequences; roughly 4.9% were seen once. This sample comprised PBMCs, mostly from graft donor cells, obtained 180 days after TCRalphabeta/CD19-depleted stem cell transplant. All receptors come from a boy in the first two years of life who had a stem cell transplant for acute myeloid leukemia, so the T cells may come from the graft donor.

This clonotype was detected ten times or more. V usage is TRBV30 and J usage is TRBJ2-5, with TRBD2 matching 12 bases. The CDR3 is 15 amino acids. Germline CDR1 GTSNPN, CDR2 SVGIG (reference sequence). Trimming took 4 bases from V and 4 from J; bases not matched to a gene: 7. CDR3 in amino acids: CAWTSGTSGRETQYF. CDR3 DNA sequence: TGTGCCTGGACCTCCGGGACTAGCGGGCGAGAGACCCAGTACTTC.

This clonotype was counted many times. The gene calls are TRBV3-1 and TRBJ2-3; D uncertain. This CDR3 spans 16 amino acids. Trimming left V 4 bases short and J 2 bases short, with 16 bases between. CDR1 and CDR2 from the germline V gene are LGHDT and YNNKEL (reference sequence). DNA of the CDR3: TGTGCCAGCAGCCGCTCGGTCAGTTTCCACACAGATACGCAGTATTTT. This sequence encodes CASSRSVSFHTDTQYF.

At least ten counts were recorded for this clonotype. V is TRBV15 and J is TRBJ2-7, with D unresolved. The germline V gene encodes CDR1 LNHNV and CDR2 YYDKDF (reference sequence). This CDR3 region has 19 residues. Trimming cost V 3 bases and J 0 bases, with 24 bases left between them. CDR3 region: CATSSGLKALTRSSYEQYV. CDR3 DNA sequence: TGTGCCACCAGCAGTGGGTTGAAGGCGTTGACGAGGAGCTCCTACGAGCAGTACGTC.

The sample holds many counts of this clonotype. The chain is built from TRBV7-9 and TRBJ1-1; D uncertain. The germline V gene encodes CDR1 SEHNR and CDR2 FQNEAQ (reference sequence). V was cut by 3 bases and J by 3 bases, with 5 bases left in between. This CDR3 contains 12 residues. The CDR3 sequence is CASSFPYTEAFF. CDR3 DNA sequence: TGTGCCAGCAGCTTCCCCTACACTGAAGCTTTCTTT.

A few counts support this clonotype. The chain combines TRBV21-1 with TRBJ2-1; TRBD1, the D gene given by the table, was not confirmed from the DNA. TRBV21-1 is marked as a pseudogene. This CDR3 contains 15 residues. The CDR3 region is CASSRRSPPYNEQFF. The DNA of the CDR3 is TGTGCCAGCAGCAGACGGTCGCCGCCTTACAATGAGCAGTTCTTC.

The sample holds many counts of this clonotype. J is TRBJ2-5 and V is TRBV20-1; TRBD2 aligns across 13 bases. The CDR3 covers 15 residues. The germline gives CDR1 DFQATT, CDR2 SNEGSKA (reference sequence). V lost 4 bases to trimming and J lost 13 bases; unmatched junction nucleotides: 15. The CDR3 protein is CSANWDGGTSGVRYF. The CDR3 region has the DNA TGCAGTGCTAATTGGGACGGAGGGACTAGCGGGGTTCGGTACTTC.

The sample holds many counts of this clonotype. This chain links TRBV7-2 with TRBJ1-1; 8 bases are shared with TRBD1. CDR3 length equals 16 residues. J lost 2 bases, V lost 4 bases, and 9 bases had no gene match. Germline V gene sequence: CDR1 SGHTA, CDR2 FQGNSA. CDR3 DNA: TGTGCCAGCAGCTACCCTTCCGGACAGGGAAACACTGAAGCTTTCTTT. Protein product: CASSYPSGQGNTEAFF. The whole variable domain, filled in from reference TRBV7-2 and TRBJ1-1, reads GAGVSQSPSNKVTEKGKDVELRCDPISGHTALYWYRQSLGQGLEFLIYFQGNSAPDKSGLPSDRFSAERTGGSVSTLTIQRTQQEDSAVYLCASSYPSGQGNTEAFFGQGTRLTVV.

This clonotype has a count of ten or more. The V gene is TRBV5-5, the J gene TRBJ2-5; D gene ambiguous. V was trimmed by 2 bases and J by 2 bases, leaving 10 bases between them. Germline-derived CDR1 and CDR2 are SGHKS and YYEKEE (reference sequence). This CDR3 has 14 amino acids. The CDR3 DNA is TGTGCCAGCAGCTTAATTTCAGAACAAGAGACCCAGTACTTC. This gives the protein CASSLISEQETQYF.

This clonotype was counted ten times or more. V usage is TRBV6-5 and J usage is TRBJ2-7, with D possibly matching TRBD2 (5 bases). Germline CDR1 MNHEY, CDR2 SVGAGI. Trimming removed 5 bases from V and 0 bases from J, with 20 bases in between. The CDR3 has 17 residues. The chain's CDR3 is CASSRNTRRGSSYEQYF. CDR3 coding DNA: TGTGCCAGCAGTCGCAATACTAGGCGCGGTAGCTCCTACGAGCAGTACTTC.

This clonotype was recorded at least ten times. The J gene is TRBJ2-2, the V gene TRBV4-3; the D is unclear. Germline lookup yields CDR1 LGHNA and CDR2 YSLEER. Trimming pared 2 bases from V and 1 base from J, leaving 11 bases between. The CDR3 is 16 amino acids. The CDR3 spells CASSQRAGRNTGELFF. The CDR3, as DNA: TGCGCCAGCAGCCAACGGGCAGGCAGGAACACCGGGGAGCTGTTTTTT.

This clonotype was seen at least ten times. The chain joins TRBV4-2 to TRBJ2-1; tentatively, D is TRBD2 (6 bases). Deletions cut 4 bases from V and 9 bases from J, with 16 bases between. CDR1 is LGHNA and CDR2 is YNFKEQ in the germline V gene. The CDR3 spans 14 residues. In DNA, the CDR3 is TGTGCCAGCAGCCCCGGACTAAAGCTGGGTGAGCAGTTCTTC. It translates to CASSPGLKLGEQFF.

This clonotype has ten or more counts. This chain connects TRBV27 to TRBJ2-7; perhaps D is TRBD1 or TRBD2 (6 bases each). The germline V gene encodes CDR1 MNHEY and CDR2 SMNVEV (reference sequence). CDR3 length: 19 residues. Deletions cut 7 bases from V and 2 bases from J, with 30 bases between. CDR3 in amino acids: CASTFHSGGLASPTYEQYV. In DNA form, the CDR3 reads TGTGCCAGCACCTTCCACAGTGGGGGCCTAGCGTCGCCTACCTACGAGCAGTACGTC.

This clonotype was recorded many times. This chain joins TRBV10-2 and TRBJ1-1; TRBD1 matches at 7 bases. Trimming cost V 2 bases and J 2 bases; bases outside gene matches: 2. The germline gives CDR1 WSHSY, CDR2 SAAADI. This CDR3 comprises 14 residues. The CDR3 protein is CASSETGVNTEAFF. The CDR3 DNA reads as TGCGCCAGCAGTGAGACAGGGGTTAACACTGAAGCTTTCTTT.

This clonotype showed up many times. The J gene is TRBJ1-6, the V gene TRBV18, with 7 positions matching TRBD1. The CDR3 is 14 amino acids. J was trimmed by 7 bases and V by 3 bases; bases with no gene match: 3. Germline-derived CDR1 and CDR2 are KGHSH and LQKENI. The DNA for the CDR3 is TGTGCCAGCTCACCGGACAGGACAAATTCACCCCTCCACTTT. Protein product: CASSPDRTNSPLHF.

This clonotype was picked up many times. V and J are TRBV7-2 and TRBJ1-2; unclear D gene. V lost 2 bases to trimming and J lost 3 bases, with 13 bases between them. This CDR3 is 15 amino acids long. CDR1 and CDR2 (germline): SGHTA, FQGNSA. The CDR3 loop reads CASSLRWGIDYGYTF. As DNA, the CDR3 is TGTGCCAGCAGCTTACGCTGGGGTATTGACTATGGCTACACCTTC.

At least ten counts were recorded for this clonotype. The V and J genes are TRBV2 and TRBJ2-3; D possibly corresponds to TRBD2 (6 bases). The CDR3 has 16 amino acids. Trimming left V 5 bases short and J 2 bases short, with 17 bases between. Germline V gives CDR1 SNHLY, CDR2 FYNNEI. The CDR3: CASSWVEGPHTDTQYF. The CDR3 DNA is TGTGCCAGCAGTTGGGTGGAGGGACCACACACAGATACGCAGTATTTT.

This clonotype has ten or more counts. The chain uses TRBV20-1 and TRBJ1-2; D is unresolved. The CDR3 contains 11 residues. V shed 1 base and J shed 4 bases, with 4 bases lying between them. Germline-derived CDR1 and CDR2 are DFQATT and SNEGSKA (reference sequence). As DNA, the CDR3 is TGCAGTGCTAGAGGTCCCTATGGCTACACCTTC. Amino acids: CSARGPYGYTF.

This clonotype came up a few times. A read error is possible here, since a much larger clone lies one base away. The chain joins TRBV20-1 to TRBJ2-1, with D perhaps TRBD2 (5 bases). Germline V gene lookup returns CDR1 DFQATT and CDR2 SNEGSKA (reference sequence). The CDR3 contains 16 residues. For the CDR3, the DNA is TGCTGTGCCCCACCTGGGCTCTCGGGGTTTGACAATGAGCAGTTCTTC. It codes for CCAPPGLSGFDNEQFF.

There are many counts of this clonotype. The chain links TRBV12-3 or TRBV12-4 to TRBJ2-5; D is unclear. There are 15 residues in the CDR3. Trimming took 3 bases from V and 3 from J, leaving 14 bases between them. The CDR3 sequence is CASSLDGVGKETQYF. In DNA, the CDR3 is TGTGCCAGCAGTTTGGATGGGGTAGGGAAAGAGACCCAGTACTTC.

A remark on this clonotype: Germline is not matched at one junction end, which may reflect a read error. The chain carries TRBV28 and TRBJ2-3; D might be TRBD1 or TRBD2, each matching 5 bases. The V gene's germline CDR1 is MDHEN and CDR2 SYDVKM. This CDR3 has 18 residues. Here the CDR3 reads CASSFFRTFGGGTDRQYF. The CDR3 DNA sequence: TGTGCCAGCAGTTTTTTTCGCACGTTTGGGGGTGGCACAGATAGGCAGTATTTT.

In this sample, this clonotype turned up many times. The genes are TRBV25-1 and TRBJ1-4; D is ambiguous. CDR1 and CDR2 from the germline V gene are MGHDK and SYGVNS. Trimming left V 5 bases short and J 2 bases short, with 9 bases between. The CDR3 contains 14 residues. The CDR3 sequence: CASSSSGTNEKLFF. In nucleotides, the CDR3 is TGTGCCAGCAGTTCCTCGGGGACTAATGAAAAACTGTTTTTT.

This sequence joins TRBV25-1 and TRBJ1-5; D is unresolved. The germline V and J ends were trimmed by 10 bases and 1 base, with 17 bases remaining between them. Looked up from germline, CDR1 is MGHDK and CDR2 is SYGVNS. This CDR3 contains 15 residues. The CDR3 protein is CAMGPGPASNQPQHF. The CDR3 nucleotides are TGTGCCATGGGCCCTGGGCCCGCCAGCAATCAGCCCCAGCATTTT.

This clonotype was seen repeatedly, ten times or more. The chain joins TRBV12-3 or TRBV12-4 to TRBJ1-1, with 7 bases that match TRBD1. This CDR3 contains 16 residues. The trim removed 4 bases at V and 5 bases at J, leaving 13 bases unmatched. The CDR3 loop is CASSSIPQGDRTEAFF. In DNA, the CDR3 is TGTGCCAGCAGTTCGATCCCGCAGGGGGATAGGACTGAAGCTTTCTTT.

This clonotype was picked up many times. This chain joins TRBV6-2 or TRBV6-3 and TRBJ2-1; 11 bases line up with TRBD2. Germline V gene lookup returns CDR1 MNHEY and CDR2 SVGEGT. The CDR3 is 17 residues long. Losses at the gene ends were 5 bases for V and 5 bases for J; bases not matched to a gene: 11. The CDR3: CASSRSSSGGHHNEQFF. CDR3 nucleotides: TGTGCCAGCAGTCGCTCCTCTAGCGGGGGGCACCACAATGAGCAGTTCTTC.